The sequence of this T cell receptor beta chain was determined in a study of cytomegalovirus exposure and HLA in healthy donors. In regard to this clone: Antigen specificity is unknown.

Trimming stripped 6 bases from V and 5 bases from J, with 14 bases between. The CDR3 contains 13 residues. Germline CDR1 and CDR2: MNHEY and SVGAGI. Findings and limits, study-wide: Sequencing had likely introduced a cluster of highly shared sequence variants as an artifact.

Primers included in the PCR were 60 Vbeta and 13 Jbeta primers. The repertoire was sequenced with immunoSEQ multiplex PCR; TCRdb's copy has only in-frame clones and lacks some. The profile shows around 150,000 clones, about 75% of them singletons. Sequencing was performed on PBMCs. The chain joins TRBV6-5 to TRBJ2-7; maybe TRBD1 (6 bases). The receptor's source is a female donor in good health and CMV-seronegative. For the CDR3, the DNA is TGTGCCAGCAGAAATTTCGGACAGAACGAGCAGTACTTC. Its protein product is CASRNFGQNEQYF.